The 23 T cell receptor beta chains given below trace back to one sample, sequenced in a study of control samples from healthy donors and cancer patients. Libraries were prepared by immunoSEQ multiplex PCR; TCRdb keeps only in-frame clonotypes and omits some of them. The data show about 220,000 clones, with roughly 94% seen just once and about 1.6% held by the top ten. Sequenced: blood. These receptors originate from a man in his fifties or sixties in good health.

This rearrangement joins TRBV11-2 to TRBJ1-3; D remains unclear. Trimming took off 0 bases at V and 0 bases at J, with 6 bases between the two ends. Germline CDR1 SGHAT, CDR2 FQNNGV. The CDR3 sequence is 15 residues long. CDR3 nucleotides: TGTGCCAGCAGCTTAGACAGGTCCTCTGGAAACACCATATATTTT. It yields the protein CASSLDRSSGNTIYF.

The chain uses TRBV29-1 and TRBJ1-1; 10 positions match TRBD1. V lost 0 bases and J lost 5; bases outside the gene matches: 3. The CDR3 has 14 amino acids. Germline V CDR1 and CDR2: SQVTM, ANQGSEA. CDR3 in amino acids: CSVEDRGQGTEAFF. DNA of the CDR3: TGCAGCGTTGAAGATAGGGGACAGGGGACTGAAGCTTTCTTT.

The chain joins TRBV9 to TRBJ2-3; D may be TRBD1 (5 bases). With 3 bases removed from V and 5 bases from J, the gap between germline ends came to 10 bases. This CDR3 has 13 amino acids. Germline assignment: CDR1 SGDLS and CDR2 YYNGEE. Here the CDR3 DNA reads TGTGCCAGCAGCGAAGGGGCGAAAGATACGCAGTATTTT. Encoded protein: CASSEGAKDTQYF.

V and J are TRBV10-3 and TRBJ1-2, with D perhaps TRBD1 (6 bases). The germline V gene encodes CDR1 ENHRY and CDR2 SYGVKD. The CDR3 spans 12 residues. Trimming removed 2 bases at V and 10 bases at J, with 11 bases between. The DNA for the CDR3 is TGTGCCATCAGTGAGGGACAGTTTCTCTACACCTTC. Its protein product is CAISEGQFLYTF.

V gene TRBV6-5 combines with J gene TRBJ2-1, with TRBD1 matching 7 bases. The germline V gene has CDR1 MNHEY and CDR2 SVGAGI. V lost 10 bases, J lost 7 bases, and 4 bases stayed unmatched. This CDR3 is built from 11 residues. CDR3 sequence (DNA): TGTGCCACCTCCAGGGGGAATGAGCAGTTCTTC. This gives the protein CATSRGNEQFF.

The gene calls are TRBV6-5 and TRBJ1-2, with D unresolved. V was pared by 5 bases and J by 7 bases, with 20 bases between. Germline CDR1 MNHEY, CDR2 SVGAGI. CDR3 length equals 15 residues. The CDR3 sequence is CASSPPGMAGLGYTF. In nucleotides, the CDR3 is TGTGCCAGCAGTCCCCCGGGGATGGCTGGGCTTGGCTACACCTTC.

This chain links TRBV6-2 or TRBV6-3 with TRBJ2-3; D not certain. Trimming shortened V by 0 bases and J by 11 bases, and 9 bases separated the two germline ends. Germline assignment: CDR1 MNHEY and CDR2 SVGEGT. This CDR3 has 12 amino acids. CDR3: CASSYSKGEQYF. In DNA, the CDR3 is TGTGCCAGCAGTTACTCGAAGGGCGAGCAGTATTTT.

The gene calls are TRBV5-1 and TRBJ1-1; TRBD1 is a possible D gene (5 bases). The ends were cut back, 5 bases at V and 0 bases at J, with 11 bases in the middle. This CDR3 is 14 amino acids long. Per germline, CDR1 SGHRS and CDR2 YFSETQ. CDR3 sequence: CASRRETVNTEAFF. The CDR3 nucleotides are TGCGCCAGCAGACGAGAGACAGTGAACACTGAAGCTTTCTTT.

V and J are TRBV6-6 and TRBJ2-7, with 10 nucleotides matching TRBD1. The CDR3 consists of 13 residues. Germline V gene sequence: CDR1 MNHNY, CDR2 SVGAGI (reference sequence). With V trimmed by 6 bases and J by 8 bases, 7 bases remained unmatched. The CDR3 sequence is CASRLDRGQKQYV. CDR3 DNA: TGTGCCAGCAGGCTTGACAGGGGGCAAAAGCAGTACGTC.

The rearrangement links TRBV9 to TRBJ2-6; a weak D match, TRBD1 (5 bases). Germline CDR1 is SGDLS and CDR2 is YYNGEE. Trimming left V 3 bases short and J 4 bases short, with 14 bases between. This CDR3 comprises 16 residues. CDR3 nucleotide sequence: TGTGCCAGCAGCGAAAGACAGAGCACAGGGGCCAACGTCCTGACTTTC. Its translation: CASSERQSTGANVLTF.

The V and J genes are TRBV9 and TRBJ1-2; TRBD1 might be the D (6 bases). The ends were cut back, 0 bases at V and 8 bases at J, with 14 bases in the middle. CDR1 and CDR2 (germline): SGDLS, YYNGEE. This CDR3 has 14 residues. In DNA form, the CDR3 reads TGTGCCAGCAGCGTAGAACAGGGAGTCACGGGCTACACCTTC. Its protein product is CASSVEQGVTGYTF.

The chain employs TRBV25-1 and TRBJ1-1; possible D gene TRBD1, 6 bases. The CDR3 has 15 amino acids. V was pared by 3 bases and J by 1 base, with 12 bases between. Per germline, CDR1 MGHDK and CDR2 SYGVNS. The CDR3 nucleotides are TGTGCCAGCAGTGATCCAGGGGCTGGGAACACTGAAGCTTTCTTT. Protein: CASSDPGAGNTEAFF. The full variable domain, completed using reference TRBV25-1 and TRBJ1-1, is EADIYQTPRYLVIGTGKKITLECSQTMGHDKMYWYQQDPGMELHLIHYSYGVNSTEKGDLSSESTVSRIRTEHFPLTLESARPSHTSQYLCASSDPGAGNTEAFFGQGTRLTVV.

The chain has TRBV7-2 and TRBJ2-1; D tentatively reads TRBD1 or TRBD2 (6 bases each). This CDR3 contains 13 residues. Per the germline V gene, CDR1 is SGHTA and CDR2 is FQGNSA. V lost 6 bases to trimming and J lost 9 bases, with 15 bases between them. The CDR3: CASRSQWGAEQFF. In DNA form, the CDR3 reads TGTGCCAGCAGGTCCCAGTGGGGGGCTGAGCAGTTCTTC. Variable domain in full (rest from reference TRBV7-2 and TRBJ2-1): GAGVSQSPSNKVTEKGKDVELRCDPISGHTALYWYRQSLGQGLEFLIYFQGNSAPDKSGLPSDRFSAERTGGSVSTLTIQRTQQEDSAVYLCASRSQWGAEQFFGPGTRLTVL.

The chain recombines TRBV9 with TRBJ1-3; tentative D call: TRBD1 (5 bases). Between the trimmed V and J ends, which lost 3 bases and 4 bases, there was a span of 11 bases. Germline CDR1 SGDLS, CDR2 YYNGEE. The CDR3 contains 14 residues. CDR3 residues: CASSDWGGGNTIYF. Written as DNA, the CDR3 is TGTGCCAGCAGCGACTGGGGCGGAGGAAACACCATATATTTT.

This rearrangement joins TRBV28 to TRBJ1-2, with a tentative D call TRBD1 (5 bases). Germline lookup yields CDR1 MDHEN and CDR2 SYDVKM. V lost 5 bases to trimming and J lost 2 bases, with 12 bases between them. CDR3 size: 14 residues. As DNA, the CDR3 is TGTGCCAGCAGTCCCGGGACGGTGAACTATGGCTACACCTTC. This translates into CASSPGTVNYGYTF.

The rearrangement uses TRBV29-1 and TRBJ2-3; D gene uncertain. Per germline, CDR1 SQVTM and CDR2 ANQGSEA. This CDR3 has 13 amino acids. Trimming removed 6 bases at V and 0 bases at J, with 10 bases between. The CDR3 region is CSVVGSSTDTQYF. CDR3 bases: TGCAGCGTGGTTGGGTCTAGCACAGATACGCAGTATTTT.

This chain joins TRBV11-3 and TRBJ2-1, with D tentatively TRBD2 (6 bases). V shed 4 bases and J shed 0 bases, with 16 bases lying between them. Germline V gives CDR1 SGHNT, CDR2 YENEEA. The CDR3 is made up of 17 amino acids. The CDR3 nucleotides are TGTGCCAGCAGCTCGAGGGGACTTCTAAGCTCCTACAATGAGCAGTTCTTC. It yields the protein CASSSRGLLSSYNEQFF. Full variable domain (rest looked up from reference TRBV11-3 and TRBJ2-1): EAGVVQSPRYKIIEKKQPVAFWCNPISGHNTLYWYLQNLGQGPELLIRYENEEAVDDSQLPKDRFSAERLKGVDSTLKIQPAELGDSAVYLCASSSRGLLSSYNEQFFGPGTRLTVL.

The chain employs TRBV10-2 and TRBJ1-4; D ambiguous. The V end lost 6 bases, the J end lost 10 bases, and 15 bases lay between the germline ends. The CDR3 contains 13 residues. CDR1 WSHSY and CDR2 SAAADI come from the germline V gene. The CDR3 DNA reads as TGCGCCAGCAGGAGGGCGAAGGGCGCAAAACTGTTTTTT. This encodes CASRRAKGAKLFF.

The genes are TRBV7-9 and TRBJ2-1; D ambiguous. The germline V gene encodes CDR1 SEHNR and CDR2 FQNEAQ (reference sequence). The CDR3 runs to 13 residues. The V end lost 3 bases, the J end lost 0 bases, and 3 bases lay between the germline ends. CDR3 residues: CASSFISYNEQFF. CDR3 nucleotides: TGTGCCAGCAGCTTCATCTCCTACAATGAGCAGTTCTTC. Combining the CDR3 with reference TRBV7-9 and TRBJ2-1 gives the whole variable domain DTGVSQNPRHKITKRGQNVTFRCDPISEHNRLYWYRQTLGQGPEFLTYFQNEAQLEKSRLLSDRFSAERPKGSFSTLEIQRTEQGDSAMYLCASSFISYNEQFFGPGTRLTVL.

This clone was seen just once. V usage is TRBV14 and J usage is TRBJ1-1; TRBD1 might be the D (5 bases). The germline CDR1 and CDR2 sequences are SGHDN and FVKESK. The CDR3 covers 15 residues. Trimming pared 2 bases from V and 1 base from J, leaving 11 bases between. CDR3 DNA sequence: TGTGCCAGCAGCCAAACGGGACTGAGGAACACTGAAGCTTTCTTT. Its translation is CASSQTGLRNTEAFF. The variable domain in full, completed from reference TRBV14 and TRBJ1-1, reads EAGVTQFPSHSVIEKGQTVTLRCDPISGHDNLYWYRRVMGKEIKFLLHFVKESKQDESGMPNNRFLAERTGGTYSTLKVQPAELEDSGVYFCASSQTGLRNTEAFFGQGTRLTVV.

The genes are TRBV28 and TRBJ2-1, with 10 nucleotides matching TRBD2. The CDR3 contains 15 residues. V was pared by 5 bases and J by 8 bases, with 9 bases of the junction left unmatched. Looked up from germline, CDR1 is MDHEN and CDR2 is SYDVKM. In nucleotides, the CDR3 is TGTGCCAGCAGTATGACCAGCGGGGGGGCGTATGAGCAGTTCTTC. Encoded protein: CASSMTSGGAYEQFF.

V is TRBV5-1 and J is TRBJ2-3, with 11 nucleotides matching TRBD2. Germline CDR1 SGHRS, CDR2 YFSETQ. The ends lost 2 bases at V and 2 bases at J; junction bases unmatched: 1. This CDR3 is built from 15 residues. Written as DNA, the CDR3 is TGCGCCAGCAGCTTACTAGCGGGGGACACAGATACGCAGTATTTT. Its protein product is CASSLLAGDTDTQYF. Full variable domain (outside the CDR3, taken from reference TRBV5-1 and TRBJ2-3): KAGVTQTPRYLIKTRGQQVTLSCSPISGHRSVSWYQQTPGQGLQFLFEYFSETQRNKGNFPGRFSGRQFSNSRSEMNVSTLELGDSALYLCASSLLAGDTDTQYFGPGTRLTVL.

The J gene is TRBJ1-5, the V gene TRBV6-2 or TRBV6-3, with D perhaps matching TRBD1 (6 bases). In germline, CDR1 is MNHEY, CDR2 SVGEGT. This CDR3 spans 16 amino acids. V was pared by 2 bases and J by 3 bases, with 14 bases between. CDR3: CASSYPTGQLNQPQHF. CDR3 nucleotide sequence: TGTGCCAGCAGTTACCCGACCGGACAGCTCAATCAGCCCCAGCATTTT.